This TCR beta chain came from a study of graft-versus-host responses after intestinal transplantation. V was shortened by 4 bases and J by 2 bases, with 15 bases between the two germline ends. This CDR3 contains 15 residues. Germline CDR1 is SGDLS and CDR2 is YYNGEE. A remark on this clone: Antigen unknown.

Assay: immunoSEQ multiplex PCR; the TCRdb copy retains only in-frame clones and omits some. The profile shows roughly 89,000 clones, about 93% of them singletons. V is TRBV9 and J is TRBJ2-5; tentative D call: TRBD1 (6 bases). This specimen consisted of unstimulated CD4+ T cells sorted from spleen or lymph node cells, obtained before intestinal transplant. The clonotype originates from a human donor who received an intestinal transplant. CDR3 nucleotide sequence: TGTGCCAGCAGCCCCCGTGGACAGTTACAAGAGACCCAGTACTTC. Its protein product is CASSPRGQLQETQYF.